The 17 T cell receptor beta chains in this list originate from one sample, sequenced in a study of shared clonotypes between healthy human individuals. Method: immunoSEQ multiplex PCR; TCRdb's copy keeps in-frame clones and lacks some. The table shows about 1,500,000 clones, with roughly 96% occurring only once. The sample comprised naive CD4+ T cells sorted from blood. Specified subset: CD45RA+ positively selected. The receptor source for this set is a man aged 25 to 40 in good health.

V is TRBV7-2 and J is TRBJ1-1, with a tentative D call TRBD1 (5 bases). Germline V gene lookup returns CDR1 SGHTA and CDR2 FQGNSA. Trimming removed 5 bases at V and 3 bases at J, with 13 bases between. This CDR3 has 14 amino acids. For the CDR3, the DNA is TGTGCCAGCAGCCCCAGCCGGGACCACACTGAAGCTTTCTTT. Translating gives CASSPSRDHTEAFF.

This clone was seen only a few times. The identical CDR3 is also encoded by other nucleotide sequences in the sample. The rearrangement uses TRBV5-1 and TRBJ2-3; D remains ambiguous. The germline CDR1 and CDR2 sequences are SGHRS and YFSETQ. There are 14 residues in the CDR3. V lost 0 bases to trimming and J lost 0 bases, with 5 bases between them. The CDR3 is CASSLAGSTDTQYF. DNA of the CDR3: TGCGCCAGCAGCTTGGCCGGCAGCACAGATACGCAGTATTTT.

CDR3 nucleotides: TGCGCCAGCAGCTCACCCCTAGAGGGCCAAGAGACCCAGTACTTC. Translation: CASSSPLEGQETQYF. This chain joins TRBV5-1 and TRBJ2-5; D may be TRBD2 (5 bases). Germline values: CDR1 SGHRS, CDR2 YFSETQ. The CDR3 loop spans 15 amino acids. With 3 bases removed from V and 1 base from J, the gap between germline ends came to 13 bases.

V and J are TRBV30 and TRBJ1-1; D gene uncertain. This CDR3 has 14 amino acids. The germline V gene encodes CDR1 GTSNPN and CDR2 SVGIG (reference sequence). The V end was cut by 0 bases, the J end by 6 bases, with 14 bases between. In DNA form, the CDR3 reads TGTGCCTGGAGTGTATCTGTGACCCCCCCTGAAGCTTTCTTT. Protein product: CAWSVSVTPPEAFF.

This chain uses TRBV18 with TRBJ2-7; D perhaps matches TRBD2 (5 bases). The CDR3 has 14 residues. The germline gives CDR1 KGHSH, CDR2 LQKENI. V was shortened by 1 base and J by 4 bases, with 11 bases between the two germline ends. The CDR3 loop reads CASSPQRASYEQYF. The DNA for the CDR3 is TGTGCCAGCTCACCACAGAGGGCTTCATACGAGCAGTACTTC.

This sequence joins TRBV7-9 and TRBJ1-4; 9 bases are a match to TRBD1. The CDR3 runs 15 residues. The germline V gene encodes CDR1 SEHNR and CDR2 FQNEAQ (reference sequence). The trim removed 3 bases at V and 1 base at J, leaving 0 bases unmatched. CDR3 nucleotide sequence: TGTGCCAGCAGCTTGGGACAGGGAACTAATGAAAAACTGTTTTTT. It translates to CASSLGQGTNEKLFF.

Turning to this clone: One end of the junction varies from germline; a read error may be responsible. The V gene is TRBV28, the J gene TRBJ2-7, with 13 bases fitting TRBD2. The CDR3 consists of 12 residues. Germline V lookup: CDR1 MDHEN, CDR2 SYDVKM. CDR3 protein: CASSLPTSGRVF. Written as DNA, the CDR3 is TGTGCCAGCAGTTTACCTACTAGCGGGAGGGTGTTC. Supplemented by reference TRBV28 and TRBJ2-7, the full variable domain reads DVKVTQSSRYLVKRTGEKVFLECVQDMDHENMFWYRQDPGLGLRLIYFSYDVKMKEKGDIPEGYSVSREKKERFSLILESASTNQTSMYLCASSLPTSGRVFGPGTRLTVT.

CDR3 DNA sequence: TGTGCTAGTGGCTCGAATGGGGCCCAGTACTTC. Encoded protein: CASGSNGAQYF. The rearrangement joins TRBV12-5 to TRBJ2-5, with no clear D. The CDR3 spans 11 residues. The germline V gene has CDR1 LGHNT and CDR2 FRNRAP. The ends were cut back, 6 bases at V and 9 bases at J, with 11 bases in the middle. The full variable domain, its missing parts supplied by reference TRBV12-5 and TRBJ2-5, is DARVTQTPRHKVTEMGQEVTMRCQPILGHNTVFWYRQTMMQGLELLAYFRNRAPLDDSGMPKDRFSAEMPDATLATLKIQPSEPRDSAVYFCASGSNGAQYFGPGTRLLVL.

CDR3 protein: CASSDLQTQYF. The CDR3 DNA is TGTGCCAGCTCAGACCTGCAGACCCAGTACTTC. The chain joins TRBV18 to TRBJ2-5; no clear D gene. The germline V gene encodes CDR1 KGHSH and CDR2 LQKENI. V dropped 5 bases and J dropped 6 bases, with 7 bases sitting between them. The CDR3 covers 11 residues. Full variable domain (remainder filled in from reference TRBV18 and TRBJ2-5): NAGVMQNPRHLVRRRGQEARLRCSPMKGHSHVYWYRQLPEEGLKFMVYLQKENIIDESGMPKERFSAEFPKEGPSILRIQQVVRGDSAAYFCASSDLQTQYFGPGTRLLVL.

The chain is built from TRBV6-1 and TRBJ2-7; 8 positions agree with TRBD1. CDR1 is MNHNS, CDR2 SASEGT, per germline. J gave up 2 bases and V 7 bases, and 10 bases lay outside the gene matches. There are 15 residues in the CDR3. The CDR3 protein is CASKHPGTGPYEQYF. In nucleotides, the CDR3 is TGTGCCAGCAAGCACCCCGGGACAGGCCCCTACGAGCAGTACTTC.

The chain employs TRBV19 and TRBJ1-2; D is ambiguous. In germline, CDR1 is LNHDA, CDR2 SQIVND (reference sequence). Trimming took 6 bases from V and 2 from J, leaving 7 bases between them. The CDR3 consists of 12 residues. The CDR3, as DNA: TGTGCCAGTAGCCCTCCAAACTATGGCTACACCTTC. This codes for CASSPPNYGYTF.

The V gene is TRBV21-1, the J gene TRBJ2-7; TRBD1, the D gene given by the table, was not confirmed from the DNA. TRBV21-1 is marked as a pseudogene. The CDR3 runs to 15 residues. CDR3 protein: CASSKPMTVSYEQYF. CDR3 coding DNA: TGTGCCAGCAGCAAACCGATGACAGTCTCCTACGAGCAGTACTTC.

A note on this clone: Other DNA sequences from this sample encode an identical CDR3 as well. J is TRBJ2-5 and V is TRBV20-1; no clear D. V lost 3 bases, J lost 2 bases, and 4 bases lay in between. The CDR3 covers 11 residues. Per germline, CDR1 DFQATT and CDR2 SNEGSKA (reference sequence). CDR3 residues: CSASSQETQYF. The CDR3 nucleotides are TGCAGTGCTAGTTCTCAAGAGACCCAGTACTTC.

The chain carries TRBV27 and TRBJ2-1; TRBD1 matches 7 bases. The V gene end was trimmed by 5 bases and the J gene end by 0 bases; junction bases not matched to a gene: 7. The CDR3 loop spans 16 amino acids. Germline V gene sequence: CDR1 MNHEY, CDR2 SMNVEV (reference sequence). CDR3 protein: CASSAKTGSSYNEQFF. The CDR3, as DNA: TGTGCCAGCAGTGCCAAGACAGGGAGCTCCTACAATGAGCAGTTCTTC.

This sequence joins TRBV9 and TRBJ2-3; 9 bases match TRBD2. CDR1 SGDLS and CDR2 YYNGEE come from the germline V gene. The CDR3 sequence is 16 residues long. Unmatched junction bases numbered 6, after V lost 0 bases and J lost 4 bases. The CDR3: CASSVAGSGSADTQYF. DNA for the CDR3: TGTGCCAGCAGCGTAGCAGGTAGCGGGAGCGCAGATACGCAGTATTTT.

The chain couples TRBV9 to TRBJ1-1; 7 positions match TRBD1. This CDR3 region has 14 residues. V lost 2 bases, J lost 5 bases, and 6 bases stayed unmatched. Germline CDR1 reads SGDLS; CDR2 reads YYNGEE. As DNA, the CDR3 is TGTGCCAGCAGCGTTCGGACAGGAGGAACTGAAGCTTTCTTT. It is translated as CASSVRTGGTEAFF.

This chain joins TRBV15 and TRBJ2-1; 15 bases match TRBD2. This CDR3 comprises 17 residues. Germline V gene data show CDR1 as LNHNV and CDR2 as YYDKDF (reference sequence). Germline trimming cut 5 bases from V and 4 bases from J; bases unmatched to any gene: 6. As DNA, the CDR3 is TGTGCCACCAGCGGAGGACTAGCGGGAGGGGGGTACAATGAGCAGTTCTTC. Its translation is CATSGGLAGGGYNEQFF.